This paragraph reports one T cell receptor beta chain. Its antigen is not identified. These data are taken from a study of cytomegalovirus exposure and HLA in healthy donors. Findings of the study overall: Being indistinguishable, some V segments were excluded, TRBV6-2 and TRBV6-3 among them. Rarity held for most TCR sequences, but there were some public TCRs that occurred in many donors.

CDR1 and CDR2 from the germline V gene are SGHNT and YYREEE (reference sequence). Trimming left V 1 base short and J 7 bases short, with 9 bases between. There are 12 residues in the CDR3. The PCR employed 60 Vbeta primers together with 13 Jbeta primers. Here immunoSEQ multiplex PCR was the method, and the copy in TCRdb shows in-frame clones only, minus some. This sample's table reports over 100,000 clones. This sequence joins TRBV5-4 and TRBJ2-7; D is possibly TRBD2 (5 bases). This receptor was taken from a woman aged 40 to 49 in good health and CMV-seropositive. Sequenced: PBMCs. CDR3 coding DNA: TGTGCCAGCAGCTTGATAGCGCAGGAGCAGTACTTC. This translates into CASSLIAQEQYF.